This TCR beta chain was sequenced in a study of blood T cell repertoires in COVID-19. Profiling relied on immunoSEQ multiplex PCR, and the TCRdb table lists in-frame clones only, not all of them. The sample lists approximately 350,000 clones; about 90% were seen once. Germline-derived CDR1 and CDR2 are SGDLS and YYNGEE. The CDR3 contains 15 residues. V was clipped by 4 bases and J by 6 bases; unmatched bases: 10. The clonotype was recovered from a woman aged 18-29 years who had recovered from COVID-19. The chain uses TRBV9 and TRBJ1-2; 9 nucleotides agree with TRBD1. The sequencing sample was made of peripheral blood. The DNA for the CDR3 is TGTGCCAGCAGCCCCAGGCGGGACAGGGTTAATGGCTACACCTTC. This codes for CASSPRRDRVNGYTF.